This T cell receptor (beta chain) was captured in a study of T cells expressing NK-cell markers. Whole-study findings and limits: More than 5 donors showed dominant NKG2C+ clonotypes comprising about 1.0-7.5% of their CD8+ T cells. Certain NKG2C+ T cell clones were expanded, and their HCMV specificity remained unclear.

This CDR3 region has 13 residues. The germline gives CDR1 DFQATT, CDR2 SNEGSKA (reference sequence). TCRdb reanalyzed the 5' RACE reads, giving one entry per CDR3 protein sequence and no DNA. The listing contains 200,000 to 300,000 distinct CDR3 sequences. For this clonotype: The antigen remains undetermined.

The chain carries TRBV20-1 and TRBJ1-5. Sequences were obtained from blood T cells: a sorted CD56 or NKG2C T cell subset, CD4+ or CD8+ T cells, or bulk PBMC T cells (not recorded which). This TCR was sampled from a woman between 18 and 69 years old in good health. CDR3 residues: CSARGTAGQPQHF.